This T cell receptor (beta chain) emerged from a study of T cell responses to AZD1222 COVID-19 vaccine. Study-level information: Second-dose intervals of approximately 4 or approximately 12 weeks were pooled.

Notes on this clone: Antigen specificity is unknown.

V was clipped by 2 bases and J by 4 bases; unmatched bases: 0. Germline assignment: CDR1 KGHSH and CDR2 LQKENI. The CDR3 has 16 amino acids. Clones were read by immunoSEQ multiplex PCR, and TCRdb kept only the in-frame ones, dropping some. The sample yields fewer than 65,000 clones, around 84% seen once. Study-wide points: Possibly, clonal diversity was underestimated; donors were largely white British and included more females.

The input for sequencing was peripheral blood, taken on day 0 of AZD1222 vaccination. This receptor was identified in an adult in good health. The rearrangement links TRBV18 to TRBJ2-2; 14 bases fit TRBD2. The CDR3 spells CASSPGTSGGTGELFF. The CDR3 bases are TGTGCCAGCTCACCAGGGACTAGCGGGGGCACCGGGGAGCTGTTTTTT.